What follows are 14 T cell receptor beta chains derived from one specimen sequenced in a study of blood T cell repertoires in COVID-19. Data came from immunoSEQ multiplex PCR; TCRdb stores just in-frame clones and leaves some out. The sample holds roughly 230,000 clones, 85% to 90% seen once. Sequences were obtained from peripheral blood. The receptors originated from a woman aged 40 to 50 who had recovered from COVID-19.

The gene calls are TRBV7-2 and TRBJ2-1, with 10 bases that match TRBD2. Germline V gene lookup returns CDR1 SGHTA and CDR2 FQGNSA. V lost 4 bases, J lost 3 bases, and 3 bases stayed unmatched. This CDR3 is built from 15 residues. Here the CDR3 reads CASSSTSGFYNEQFF. The DNA of the CDR3 is TGTGCCAGCAGCTCGACTAGCGGGTTCTACAATGAGCAGTTCTTC.

This chain connects TRBV7-9 to TRBJ1-2; D unclear. CDR1 is SEHNR, CDR2 FQNEAQ, per germline (reference sequence). V shed 2 bases and J shed 0 bases, with 7 bases lying between them. The CDR3 has 14 residues. Written as DNA, the CDR3 is TGTGCCAGCAGCTTACCAACAGCTAACTATGGCTACACCTTC. This translates into CASSLPTANYGYTF.

CDR3 nucleotide sequence: TGTGCCAGCAGCCCCACGCAGTACAATGAGCAGTTCTTC. It specifies CASSPTQYNEQFF. This sequence joins TRBV7-9 and TRBJ2-1; D is unresolved. The V gene lost 5 bases and the J gene lost 4 bases, with 9 bases spanning the gap. CDR1 SEHNR and CDR2 FQNEAQ come from the germline V gene (reference sequence). This CDR3 region has 13 residues.

The rearrangement joins TRBV30 to TRBJ1-2; D gene unclear. Looked up from germline, CDR1 is GTSNPN and CDR2 is SVGIG (reference sequence). The CDR3 has 16 amino acids. The germline V and J ends were trimmed by 1 base and 0 bases, with 15 bases remaining between them. CDR3 in DNA: TGTGCCTGGAGTGGGGCCCAAGAGAGATCTAACTATGGCTACACCTTC. Its protein is CAWSGAQERSNYGYTF.

V gene TRBV6-1 combines with J gene TRBJ2-1; the match to TRBD1 covers 7 bases. Trimming at V came to 1 base and at J to 8 bases, leaving 14 bases not matched to a gene. The germline V gene has CDR1 MNHNS and CDR2 SASEGT. The CDR3 runs to 17 residues. The CDR3: CASSEVAGGRGIDEQFF. The CDR3 DNA is TGTGCCAGCAGTGAAGTGGCAGGGGGTCGGGGTATAGATGAGCAGTTCTTC.

CDR3: CASSTGGTNEKLFF. As DNA, the CDR3 is TGCGCCAGCAGCACCGGGGGAACTAATGAAAAACTGTTTTTT. J is TRBJ1-4 and V is TRBV5-1; possibly TRBD1 for D (5 bases). The ends were cut back, 4 bases at V and 1 base at J, with 8 bases in the middle. Germline lookup yields CDR1 SGHRS and CDR2 YFSETQ. This CDR3 comprises 14 residues.

This clone was observed a handful of times. This sequence joins TRBV5-6 and TRBJ1-1; D call uncertain. The CDR3 is 13 residues long. From germline, CDR1 is SGHDT and CDR2 YYEEEE. V was cut by 4 bases and J by 2 bases, with 9 bases left in between. In DNA, the CDR3 is TGTGCCAGCAGCCGCGAATTAAACACTGAAGCTTTCTTT. It is translated as CASSRELNTEAFF.

CDR3 in DNA: TGTGCCAGCAGTTATCCCGACAGCTCCTACGAGCAGTACTTC. The encoded protein is CASSYPDSSYEQYF. This chain connects TRBV7-9 to TRBJ2-7, with a possible D match to TRBD1 (5 bases). V was clipped by 6 bases and J by 0 bases, with 12 bases between them. CDR1 and CDR2 from the germline V gene are SEHNR and FQNEAQ (reference sequence). The CDR3 runs to 14 residues.

V usage is TRBV1 and J usage is TRBJ1-6; the table's D call TRBD1 went unverified against the DNA. TRBV1 is tagged as a pseudogene. This CDR3 has 17 amino acids. This CDR3 reads CTSSQDLRQGGNSPLHF. The DNA of the CDR3 is TGCACCAGCAGCCAAGATTTGAGACAGGGAGGAAATTCACCCCTCCACTTT.

The chain uses TRBV7-2 and TRBJ1-5; maybe TRBD1 (5 bases). The CDR3 loop spans 13 amino acids. Germline V gives CDR1 SGHTA, CDR2 FQGNSA. The V gene lost 3 bases and the J gene lost 4 bases, with 7 bases spanning the gap. CDR3 residues: CASSLTENQPQHF. CDR3 nucleotide sequence: TGTGCCAGCAGCTTGACAGAAAATCAGCCCCAGCATTTT.

V usage is TRBV5-6 and J usage is TRBJ1-2; D gene ambiguous. CDR3 length: 13 amino acids. Germline CDR1 is SGHDT and CDR2 is YYEEEE. With 0 bases removed from V and 2 bases from J, the gap between germline ends came to 5 bases. CDR3 region: CASSLDRNYGYTF. The CDR3 region has the DNA TGTGCCAGCAGCTTGGACAGAAACTATGGCTACACCTTC. The full variable domain, rest sourced from reference TRBV5-6 and TRBJ1-2, is DAGVTQSPTHLIKTRGQQVTLRCSPKSGHDTVSWYQQALGQGPQFIFQYYEEEERQRGNFPDRFSGHQFPNYSSELNVNALLLGDSALYLCASSLDRNYGYTFGSGTRLTVV.

In nucleotides, the CDR3 is TGTGCCAGGGACGGGAGCTCCTATAATTCACCCCTCCACTTT. Protein: CARDGSSYNSPLHF. This chain connects TRBV15 to TRBJ1-6, with D possibly matching TRBD1 (5 bases). CDR1 and CDR2 (germline): LNHNV, YYDKDF (reference sequence). This CDR3 has 14 amino acids. V was clipped by 10 bases and J by 0 bases, with 10 bases between them.

As concerns this clone: A junction boundary mismatches the germline segment, possibly from a read error. V and J are TRBV6-2 or TRBV6-3 and TRBJ1-1, with D perhaps matching TRBD1 (5 bases). Looked up from germline, CDR1 is MNHEY and CDR2 is SVGEGT. The CDR3 length is 20 residues. The CDR3: CASSHSLSRISPGMNTEAFF. The CDR3 DNA reads TGTGCCAGCAGTCACTCCCTATCTCGGATTTCGCCAGGGATGAACACTGAAGCTTTCTTT.

This chain connects TRBV12-5 to TRBJ2-3, with 7 bases aligning to TRBD2. The germline CDR1 and CDR2 sequences are LGHNT and FRNRAP. The trim removed 5 bases at V and 2 bases at J, leaving 4 bases unmatched. The CDR3 loop spans 14 amino acids. CDR3 DNA sequence: TGTGCTAGTGGTACCCTAGCGGCCACAGATACGCAGTATTTT. Protein sequence: CASGTLAATDTQYF.